One sample yielded the 21 T cell receptor beta chains listed below, sequenced in a study of blood T cell repertoires in COVID-19. The assay was immunoSEQ multiplex PCR, and TCRdb's table has in-frame clones only and misses some. The sample holds over 85,000 clones, 70% to 85% seen once. Sequencing input: peripheral blood. The receptors stem from a human donor in a cohort sampled during active COVID-19.

The rearrangement joins TRBV19 to TRBJ2-7; 12 bases are a match to TRBD1. CDR3 length: 15 amino acids. Germline lookup yields CDR1 LNHDA and CDR2 SQIVND (reference sequence). Losses at the gene ends were 6 bases for V and 3 bases for J; bases not matched to a gene: 6. CDR3 sequence reads: CASREGTGGFYEQYF. The CDR3 DNA sequence: TGTGCCAGTAGGGAGGGGACAGGGGGCTTCTACGAGCAGTACTTC.

This clone was counted a single time. The J gene is TRBJ2-1, the V gene TRBV9; TRBD2 matches 13 bases. Germline assignment: CDR1 SGDLS and CDR2 YYNGEE. The J segment lost 7 bases and the V segment lost 4 bases, leaving 8 bases of the junction unmatched. The CDR3 runs 16 residues. The CDR3 sequence is CASSPIGLAGVNEQFF. The DNA of the CDR3 is TGTGCCAGCAGCCCGATTGGACTAGCGGGAGTTAATGAGCAGTTCTTC.

The chain has TRBV5-6 and TRBJ2-7; the match to TRBD1 covers 10 bases. J gave up 6 bases and V 2 bases, and 5 bases lay outside the gene matches. The CDR3 has 14 residues. CDR1 and CDR2 (germline): SGHDT, YYEEEE. DNA of the CDR3: TGTGCCAGCAGCTTAGGGACAGGGGCTTTCGAGCAGTACTTC. Translation gives CASSLGTGAFEQYF.

This clone turned up a few times. This chain joins TRBV5-1 and TRBJ2-7; 7 bases map to TRBD2. The trim removed 5 bases at V and 8 bases at J, leaving 16 bases unmatched. Germline CDR1 and CDR2: SGHRS and YFSETQ. There are 15 residues in the CDR3. CDR3 coding DNA: TGCGCCAGCAGAAGGGTTGCTAGCGGACTCTCAAAGCAGTACTTC. Translation: CASRRVASGLSKQYF.

The DNA of the CDR3 is TGTGCCAGCAGCCTCGGGCCCGGGACTAGCGGTTACAATGAGCAGTTCTTC. Protein product: CASSLGPGTSGYNEQFF. The V and J genes are TRBV7-3 and TRBJ2-1; TRBD2 matches 11 bases. Germline values: CDR1 SGHTA, CDR2 FQGTGA. This CDR3 spans 17 amino acids. The ends lost 5 bases at V and 4 bases at J; junction bases unmatched: 10.

This chain uses TRBV7-2 with TRBJ1-1, with D possibly being TRBD1 (5 bases). Germline lookup yields CDR1 SGHTA and CDR2 FQGNSA. The length of the CDR3 is 14 residues. V dropped 2 bases and J dropped 1 base, with 8 bases sitting between them. CDR3 loop: CASSLTGSNTEAFF. The DNA for the CDR3 is TGTGCCAGCAGCTTAACAGGATCGAACACTGAAGCTTTCTTT. The variable domain in full, completed from reference TRBV7-2 and TRBJ1-1, reads GAGVSQSPSNKVTEKGKDVELRCDPISGHTALYWYRQSLGQGLEFLIYFQGNSAPDKSGLPSDRFSAERTGGSVSTLTIQRTQQEDSAVYLCASSLTGSNTEAFFGQGTRLTVV.

The chain recombines TRBV6-6 with TRBJ2-7; D is unresolved. Germline CDR1 reads MNHNY; CDR2 reads SVGAGI (reference sequence). This CDR3 has 13 residues. Trimming cost V 4 bases and J 1 base, with 8 bases left between them. CDR3: CASSSTGSYEQYF. In nucleotides, the CDR3 is TGTGCCAGCAGTTCGACGGGTTCCTACGAGCAGTACTTC.

The CDR3 DNA is TGTGCCAGCAGCTTCAGCGGGCCCACAGATACGCAGTATTTT. Its protein is CASSFSGPTDTQYF. The rearrangement links TRBV13 to TRBJ2-3; a weak D match, TRBD2 (6 bases). Germline loops: CDR1 PRHDT, CDR2 FYEKMQ (reference sequence). The CDR3 covers 14 residues. Trimming removed 3 bases at V and 2 bases at J, with 9 bases between.

This clone was seen more than once but under ten times. The chain has TRBV11-3 and TRBJ1-3; D is possibly TRBD1 (5 bases). The V end was cut by 5 bases, the J end by 2 bases, with 7 bases between. This CDR3 is 13 amino acids long. Germline assignment: CDR1 SGHNT and CDR2 YENEEA. The DNA of the CDR3 is TGTGCCAGCAGCACAGGAGCTGGAAACACCATATATTTT. This codes for CASSTGAGNTIYF.

This clone was detected once. This rearrangement joins TRBV4-3 to TRBJ2-7; the match to TRBD1 covers 9 bases. Germline V CDR1 and CDR2: LGHNA, YSLEER. The CDR3 runs to 18 residues. V shed 1 base, J shed 4 bases, and the junction held 14 bases outside the gene matches. CDR3 DNA: TGCGCCAGCAGCCAAGCTCTCCCTACCGGGACAGGGTTTTACGAGCAGTACTTC. Its translation is CASSQALPTGTGFYEQYF.

The J gene is TRBJ2-6, the V gene TRBV6-2 or TRBV6-3; TRBD1 agrees at 8 bases. The CDR3 is 17 amino acids. Germline V gene data show CDR1 as MNHEY and CDR2 as SVGEGT. V shed 5 bases and J 0 bases; nucleotides not matched to a gene: 6. In nucleotides, the CDR3 is TGTGCCAGCAGTCCCGGGACAGGCCTCTCTGGGGCCAACGTCCTGACTTTC. Translated: CASSPGTGLSGANVLTF.

The chain uses TRBV12-5 and TRBJ2-1, with D perhaps TRBD2 (5 bases). Germline lookup yields CDR1 LGHNT and CDR2 FRNRAP. Deletions cut 8 bases from V and 10 bases from J, with 21 bases between. This CDR3 has 14 amino acids. CDR3 residues: CASYSPRGGGEQFF. The CDR3 coding sequence is TGTGCTAGTTACTCACCGCGCGGAGGTGGGGAGCAGTTCTTC.

CDR3 loop: CASSPQGNQPQHF. The CDR3 DNA reads TGTGCCAGCAGCCCGCAGGGCAATCAGCCCCAGCATTTT. This sequence joins TRBV11-2 and TRBJ1-5; D gene unclear. Trimming took 5 bases from V and 2 from J, leaving 7 bases between them. The CDR3 has 13 residues. Germline V gene lookup returns CDR1 SGHAT and CDR2 FQNNGV.

This clone has a single count. This sequence joins TRBV11-1 and TRBJ2-5; possible D gene TRBD1, 6 bases. The germline CDR1 and CDR2 sequences are SGHAT and FQDESV (reference sequence). Trimming stripped 6 bases from V and 5 bases from J, with 16 bases between. The CDR3 runs 14 residues. DNA for the CDR3: TGTGCCAGCAGTTCTTCCGACAGGCCGGAGACCCAGTACTTC. Translated: CASSSSDRPETQYF. The entire variable domain, with the rest obtained from reference TRBV11-1 and TRBJ2-5, is as follows: EAEVAQSPRYKITEKSQAVAFWCDPISGHATLYWYRQILGQGPELLVQFQDESVVDDSQLPKDRFSAERLKGVDSTLKIQPAELGDSAMYLCASSSSDRPETQYFGPGTRLLVL.

V usage is TRBV10-3 and J usage is TRBJ1-2, with 8 bases identical to TRBD1. Germline values: CDR1 ENHRY, CDR2 SYGVKD. Trimming removed 8 bases from V and 4 bases from J; junction bases left unmatched: 12. CDR3 length: 15 amino acids. The CDR3 nucleotides are TGTGCCATCCAAGGACAGGGCGCCGATTCCTATGGCTACACCTTC. Protein sequence: CAIQGQGADSYGYTF.

The rearrangement links TRBV6-6 to TRBJ2-7; a weak D match, TRBD1 (6 bases). The ends were cut back, 2 bases at V and 3 bases at J, with 8 bases in the middle. This CDR3 region has 13 residues. Germline V gives CDR1 MNHNY, CDR2 SVGAGI (reference sequence). The CDR3 loop reads CASSYGQHYEQYF. CDR3 DNA sequence: TGTGCCAGCAGTTACGGACAGCACTACGAGCAGTACTTC.

J is TRBJ2-5 and V is TRBV15, with D perhaps TRBD1 (7 bases). The CDR3 runs 12 residues. Germline values: CDR1 LNHNV, CDR2 YYDKDF (reference sequence). The germline V and J ends were trimmed by 1 base and 10 bases, with 10 bases remaining between them. CDR3 nucleotide sequence: TGTGCCACCAGCAGAGTCAGGGGGGACCAGTACTTC. Amino acid sequence: CATSRVRGDQYF.

The genes are TRBV9 and TRBJ2-6; tentative D call: TRBD2 (5 bases). V shed 0 bases and J shed 4 bases, with 20 bases lying between them. The CDR3 is made up of 19 amino acids. Germline V CDR1 and CDR2: SGDLS, YYNGEE. The DNA of the CDR3 is TGTGCCAGCAGCGTAGCCCGGAGGCGAGGTGTTACAGGGGCCAACGTCCTGACTTTC. As protein: CASSVARRRGVTGANVLTF.

The chain employs TRBV2 and TRBJ2-2; possibly TRBD2 for D (5 bases). V lost 1 base, J lost 5 bases, and 11 bases lay in between. This CDR3 is built from 15 residues. Per the germline V gene, CDR1 is SNHLY and CDR2 is FYNNEI. CDR3 residues: CASSEGLAGTGELFF. The CDR3, as DNA: TGTGCCAGCAGTGAAGGGCTAGCCGGGACCGGGGAGCTGTTTTTT.

The rearrangement joins TRBV4-2 to TRBJ2-3; 8 positions agree with TRBD2. V lost 0 bases, J lost 0 bases, and 2 bases stayed unmatched. The CDR3 loop spans 16 amino acids. The V gene's germline CDR1 is LGHNA and CDR2 YNFKEQ. CDR3 residues: CASSQETSVSTDTQYF. CDR3 bases: TGTGCCAGCAGCCAAGAGACTAGCGTAAGCACAGATACGCAGTATTTT.

CDR3 nucleotide sequence: TGTGCCAGTAGTCAACAGGGCAGTTTTATTTCACCCCTCCACTTT. Its protein product is CASSQQGSFISPLHF. This sequence joins TRBV19 and TRBJ1-6, with D tentatively TRBD1 (6 bases). V dropped 5 bases and J dropped 9 bases, with 17 bases sitting between them. Germline CDR1 LNHDA, CDR2 SQIVND (reference sequence). The CDR3 covers 15 residues.